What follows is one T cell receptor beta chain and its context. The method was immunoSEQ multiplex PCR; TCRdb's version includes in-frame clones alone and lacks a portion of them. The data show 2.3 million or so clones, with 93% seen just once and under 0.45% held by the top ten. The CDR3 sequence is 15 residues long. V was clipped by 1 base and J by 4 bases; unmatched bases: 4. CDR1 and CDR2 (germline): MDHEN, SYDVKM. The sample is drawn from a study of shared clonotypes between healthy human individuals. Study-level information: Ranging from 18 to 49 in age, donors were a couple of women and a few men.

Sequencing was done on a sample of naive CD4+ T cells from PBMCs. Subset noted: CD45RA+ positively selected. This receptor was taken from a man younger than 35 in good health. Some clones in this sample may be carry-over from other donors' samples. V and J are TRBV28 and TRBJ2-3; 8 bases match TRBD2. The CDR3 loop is CASSLLLGGADTQYF. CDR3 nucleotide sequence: TGTGCCAGCAGTTTATTGCTCGGGGGGGCAGATACGCAGTATTTT.